This T cell receptor (beta chain) was sequenced for a study of T cell responses to AZD1222 COVID-19 vaccine. V was trimmed by 3 bases and J by 3 bases, leaving 15 bases between them. This CDR3 comprises 16 residues. The germline V gene encodes CDR1 SGHVT and CDR2 SQSDAQ. Study observations and caveats: Reportedly, nearly half of unique spike TCRs recognized epitopes outside B.1.351/B.1.1.7 mutations. Clonal diversity may have been underestimated, and the donors were mostly white British, with more females than males. Spike-specific TCRs gained breadth and depth after people received two AZD1222 doses. The study identified only five or six AZD1222 recipients as seropositive at baseline.

Turning to this clone: Its antigen is as yet unknown.

Clones were read by immunoSEQ multiplex PCR, and TCRdb kept only the in-frame ones, dropping some. This table has 130,000 to 150,000 clones, roughly 89% appearing once. This chain links TRBV7-4 with TRBJ1-5; possible D gene TRBD1, 5 bases. The sample here was peripheral blood, taken on day 0 of AZD1222 vaccination. The TCR comes from an adult in good health. The CDR3 DNA is TGTGCCAGCAGCTTTGTCTGGGGGGGGTTCAATCAGCCCCAGCATTTT. As protein: CASSFVWGGFNQPQHF.